One sample yielded the 24 T cell receptor beta chains listed below, sequenced in a study of T cell responses to AZD1222 COVID-19 vaccine (TCRdb year 2021). The time point label here, explained by the study, means: baseline before first vaccination. This specimen's treatment or condition label, interpreted: meningococcal conjugate vaccine given as trial control. The library was made by the immunoSEQ multiplex PCR assay. TCRdb's version of the immuneACCESS table is confined to in-frame rearrangements and falls short of the full clone set. An unresolved V gene accounts for under half of the shortfall where checked; the remainder is of unknown origin. Present in this sample are more than 150,000 clones, approximately 87% of which were seen just once. Jointly, the top ten make up 2.5% to 3% of the sample. This specimen consisted of peripheral blood, obtained on day 0 of MenACWY control vaccination. The receptors derive from an adult in good health.

This clone was observed a single time. This chain uses TRBV7-3 with TRBJ1-1; tentative D call: TRBD1 (5 bases). This CDR3 has 14 amino acids. Trimming shortened V by 3 bases and J by 7 bases, and 15 bases separated the two germline ends. The germline V gene encodes CDR1 SGHTA and CDR2 FQGTGA. As DNA, the CDR3 is TGTGCCAGCAGCTTGTCGGGGCCCGGGAATGAAGCTTTCTTT. It specifies CASSLSGPGNEAFF.

Concerning this clone itself: Within the sample, other DNA sequences also encode this same CDR3. This chain uses TRBV2 with TRBJ1-1; a weak D match, TRBD1 (6 bases). The length of the CDR3 is 13 residues. Trimming pared 6 bases from V and 0 bases from J, leaving 8 bases between. CDR1 is SNHLY, CDR2 FYNNEI, per germline. The CDR3 region has the DNA TGTGCCAGCAGAAGGGGGATGAACACTGAAGCTTTCTTT. Translated, it gives CASRRGMNTEAFF. Full variable domain (rest looked up from reference TRBV2 and TRBJ1-1): EPEVTQTPSHQVTQMGQEVILRCVPISNHLYFYWYRQILGQKVEFLVSFYNNEISEKSEIFDDQFSVERPDGSNFTLKIRSTKLEDSAMYFCASRRGMNTEAFFGQGTRLTVV.

This clone has just one count. This chain joins TRBV28 and TRBJ2-1; 7 positions agree with TRBD2. Trimming at V came to 3 bases and at J to 1 base, leaving 6 bases not matched to a gene. The CDR3 spans 16 residues. CDR1 is MDHEN and CDR2 is SYDVKM in the germline V gene. This chain's CDR3 is CASSFTRGGSYNEQFF. The CDR3, as DNA: TGTGCCAGCAGTTTTACTAGGGGAGGGTCCTACAATGAGCAGTTCTTC.

The CDR3 spells CASENRPFSNTGELFF. CDR3 coding DNA: TGTGCCAGTGAGAACCGCCCCTTTTCGAACACCGGGGAGCTGTTTTTT. The chain recombines TRBV28 with TRBJ2-2; no reliable D call. The CDR3 has 16 amino acids. Trimming cost V 9 bases and J 0 bases, with 17 bases left between them. Germline V gene sequence: CDR1 MDHEN, CDR2 SYDVKM.

CDR3 coding DNA: TGTGCCAGCAGTTTAGTAAGGGGCGCCGAAAAACTGTTTTTT. Translating it yields CASSLVRGAEKLFF. The V gene is TRBV28, the J gene TRBJ1-4; D possibly corresponds to TRBD1 (5 bases). CDR3 length: 14 amino acids. V lost 2 bases and J 8 bases, leaving 12 bases between the germline ends. Germline V gene data show CDR1 as MDHEN and CDR2 as SYDVKM. Looking up the rest from reference TRBV28 and TRBJ1-4 gives the full variable domain: DVKVTQSSRYLVKRTGEKVFLECVQDMDHENMFWYRQDPGLGLRLIYFSYDVKMKEKGDIPEGYSVSREKKERFSLILESASTNQTSMYLCASSLVRGAEKLFFGSGTQLSVL.

The chain carries TRBV11-2 and TRBJ1-2, with 7 bases that match TRBD1. The germline V gene encodes CDR1 SGHAT and CDR2 FQNNGV. The V and J ends lost 5 bases and 4 bases, in that order; junction bases with no gene match: 13. This CDR3 contains 16 residues. CDR3 in amino acids: CASSPFRDSSPYGYTF. The CDR3 coding sequence is TGTGCCAGCAGCCCATTCCGGGACAGTTCTCCCTATGGCTACACCTTC.

V gene TRBV5-8 combines with J gene TRBJ2-3; TRBD2 agrees at 10 bases. Germline CDR1 is SGHTS and CDR2 is YDEGEE. The junction had 1 base not matched to a gene; V was cut back by 5 bases and J by 1 base. The CDR3 spans 14 residues. The CDR3 is CASRLAGGTDTQYF. The CDR3 DNA follows: TGTGCCAGCAGGCTAGCGGGAGGCACAGATACGCAGTATTTT.

This sequence joins TRBV5-1 and TRBJ2-3; TRBD1 aligns across 11 bases. Germline-derived CDR1 and CDR2 are SGHRS and YFSETQ. V lost 6 bases to trimming and J lost 6 bases; unmatched junction nucleotides: 6. This CDR3 contains 14 residues. The CDR3 sequence is CASKGTGGQDTQYF. The CDR3 nucleotides are TGCGCCAGCAAAGGGACAGGGGGGCAGGATACGCAGTATTTT.

The chain carries TRBV3-1 (or the pseudogene TRBV3-2) and TRBJ2-5; 7 bases map to TRBD1. V lost 5 bases and J lost 4; bases outside the gene matches: 7. The CDR3 is 14 amino acids. From germline, CDR1 is LGHDT and CDR2 YNNKEL (reference sequence). CDR3 nucleotides: TGTGCCAGCAGCGCAGACAGGGTCGGAGAGACCCAGTACTTC. Residues: CASSADRVGETQYF.

A few counts support this clone. The V gene is TRBV2, the J gene TRBJ2-7, with 9 positions matching TRBD1. V trimming: 7 bases; J trimming: 6 bases; junction bases outside the gene matches: 13. Germline values: CDR1 SNHLY, CDR2 FYNNEI. The CDR3 loop spans 15 amino acids. Here the CDR3 DNA reads TGTGCCAGCACTCAACAACCGGGACAGGGAGCCGAGCAGTACTTC. Translating it yields CASTQQPGQGAEQYF.

The chain uses TRBV6-6 and TRBJ2-3, with D perhaps TRBD1 (7 bases). CDR1 MNHNY and CDR2 SVGAGI come from the germline V gene (reference sequence). V dropped 6 bases and J dropped 4 bases, with 14 bases sitting between them. The CDR3 is 14 residues long. CDR3 DNA: TGTGCCAGCAGCCACAGGGGCGGGGCAGATACGCAGTATTTT. Protein sequence: CASSHRGGADTQYF.

This chain links TRBV25-1 with TRBJ1-4; no clear D. Deletions cut 1 base from V and 5 bases from J, with 5 bases between. The CDR3 totals 13 residues. The germline CDR1 and CDR2 sequences are MGHDK and SYGVNS. In DNA form, the CDR3 reads TGTGCCAGCAGTGAATTAGAAAATGAAAAACTGTTTTTT. Its protein product is CASSELENEKLFF.

This chain joins TRBV6-4 and TRBJ2-1, with D unresolved. Germline V gives CDR1 MRHNA, CDR2 SNTAGT. The CDR3 extends over 14 amino acids. V was trimmed by 4 bases and J by 0 bases, leaving 7 bases between them. CDR3 sequence reads: CASSGESSYNEQFF. The CDR3 DNA is TGTGCCAGCAGTGGAGAGAGCTCCTACAATGAGCAGTTCTTC.

This chain links TRBV24-1 with TRBJ1-2, with 7 nucleotides matching TRBD1. CDR3 length: 15 amino acids. CDR1 and CDR2 (germline): KGHDR, SFDVKD. V dropped 4 bases and J dropped 6; count of bases not matched to a gene: 10. CDR3 sequence (DNA): TGTGCCACCAGTGACCCGACAGGGCGTGGGGATGGCTACACCTTC. As protein: CATSDPTGRGDGYTF.

The rearrangement links TRBV5-1 to TRBJ2-2, with 12 bases lining up with TRBD2. The germline V gene encodes CDR1 SGHRS and CDR2 YFSETQ. The CDR3 sequence is 16 residues long. With V trimmed by 6 bases and J by 5 bases, 8 bases remained unmatched. CDR3 DNA sequence: TGCGCCAGCACCCCTAGCGGGAGGGTTCGAACCGGGGAGCTGTTTTTT. Its protein is CASTPSGRVRTGELFF.

The CDR3 protein is CATSRGSGGPISYNEQFF. CDR3 coding DNA: TGTGCCACCAGCAGAGGGAGCGGGGGACCTATCTCCTACAATGAGCAGTTCTTC. The V call is TRBV15, the J call TRBJ2-1; 8 bases line up with TRBD2. Germline V gene sequence: CDR1 LNHNV, CDR2 YYDKDF (reference sequence). The V segment lost 1 base and the J segment 0 bases; nucleotides outside the gene matches: 8. The CDR3 is 18 residues long.

V gene TRBV14 combines with J gene TRBJ2-5; D is ambiguous. Trimming removed 0 bases from V and 2 bases from J, with 16 bases in between. CDR3 size: 17 residues. Germline V lookup: CDR1 SGHDN, CDR2 FVKESK. CDR3: CASSQDLNLGEQETQYF. The DNA for the CDR3 is TGTGCCAGCAGCCAAGATCTTAATCTAGGCGAGCAAGAGACCCAGTACTTC.

The rearrangement links TRBV19 to TRBJ1-1, with D unclear. The V and J ends lost 3 bases and 0 bases respectively, with 14 bases between them. CDR1 LNHDA and CDR2 SQIVND come from the germline V gene (reference sequence). The CDR3 runs 16 residues. CDR3 DNA: TGTGCCAGTAGTATTCTGGGCAGGACTATGAACACTGAAGCTTTCTTT. Protein sequence: CASSILGRTMNTEAFF.

The rearrangement joins TRBV28 to TRBJ1-1; 10 bases match TRBD1. The CDR3 is 16 residues long. Trimming cost V 6 bases and J 4 bases; bases outside gene matches: 11. Germline CDR1 is MDHEN and CDR2 is SYDVKM. The CDR3 DNA reads as TGTGCCAGCAGCCACGCCGGGACAGGGGCCTTCACTGAAGCTTTCTTT. Protein sequence: CASSHAGTGAFTEAFF.

This chain connects TRBV7-8 to TRBJ1-3; 10 positions agree with TRBD1. Germline trimming cut 4 bases from V and 6 bases from J; bases unmatched to any gene: 9. Per the germline V gene, CDR1 is SGHVS and CDR2 is FQNEAQ. CDR3 length equals 16 residues. CDR3 loop: CASSSRDRGGLNTIYF. The DNA for the CDR3 is TGTGCCAGCAGCTCCCGGGACAGGGGAGGCCTAAACACCATATATTTT.

The chain joins TRBV2 to TRBJ1-4, with a tentative D call TRBD1 (5 bases). The V end was cut by 3 bases, the J end by 7 bases, with 27 bases between. Germline-derived CDR1 and CDR2 are SNHLY and FYNNEI. CDR3 length equals 19 residues. The CDR3 loop is CASSEGERLGNRWGEKLFF. In DNA form, the CDR3 reads TGTGCCAGCAGTGAGGGGGAGAGGTTGGGGAACCGGTGGGGTGAAAAACTGTTTTTT.

The chain has TRBV6-5 and TRBJ2-1; 7 bases align to TRBD1. Per the germline V gene, CDR1 is MNHEY and CDR2 is SVGAGI. Trimming at V came to 7 bases and at J to 8 bases, leaving 5 bases not matched to a gene. The CDR3 runs to 12 residues. The CDR3 nucleotides are TGTGCCAGCAAAGGGGGCCTCTATGAGCAGTTCTTC. Protein sequence: CASKGGLYEQFF.

The chain joins TRBV28 to TRBJ2-7, with 13 bases fitting TRBD2. The germline V gene encodes CDR1 MDHEN and CDR2 SYDVKM. The CDR3 is made up of 13 amino acids. V lost 10 bases to trimming and J lost 4 bases; unmatched junction nucleotides: 4. The CDR3: CATRTSGSYEQYF. The CDR3 region has the DNA TGTGCCACCAGGACTAGCGGGAGTTACGAGCAGTACTTC.

The CDR3 DNA reads TGTGCCAGTAATCCGGGGAGGCCTAATGAAAAACTGTTTTTT. It codes for CASNPGRPNEKLFF. This rearrangement joins TRBV19 to TRBJ1-4; D is undetermined. V dropped 7 bases and J dropped 3 bases, with 12 bases sitting between them. The CDR3 has 14 residues. Germline V gene sequence: CDR1 LNHDA, CDR2 SQIVND (reference sequence).